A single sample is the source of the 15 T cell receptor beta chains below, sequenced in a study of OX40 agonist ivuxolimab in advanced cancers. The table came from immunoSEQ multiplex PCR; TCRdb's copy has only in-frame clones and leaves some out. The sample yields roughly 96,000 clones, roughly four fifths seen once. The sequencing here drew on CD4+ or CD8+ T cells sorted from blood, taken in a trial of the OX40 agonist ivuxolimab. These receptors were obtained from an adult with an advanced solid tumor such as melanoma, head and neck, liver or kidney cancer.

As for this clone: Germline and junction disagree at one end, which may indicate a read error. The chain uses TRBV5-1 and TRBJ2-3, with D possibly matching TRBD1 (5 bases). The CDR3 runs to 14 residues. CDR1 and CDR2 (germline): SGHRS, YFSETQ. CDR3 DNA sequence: TGCGCCAGCAGCCCACCCGGCCTGACAGCTACGCAGTATTTT. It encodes CASSPPGLTATQYF.

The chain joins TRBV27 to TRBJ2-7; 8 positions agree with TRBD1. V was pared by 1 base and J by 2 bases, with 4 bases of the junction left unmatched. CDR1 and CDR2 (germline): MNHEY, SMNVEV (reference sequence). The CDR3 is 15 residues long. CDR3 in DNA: TGTGCCAGCAGTTTATACGCAGGGGGCCCCTACGAGCAGTACTTC. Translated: CASSLYAGGPYEQYF.

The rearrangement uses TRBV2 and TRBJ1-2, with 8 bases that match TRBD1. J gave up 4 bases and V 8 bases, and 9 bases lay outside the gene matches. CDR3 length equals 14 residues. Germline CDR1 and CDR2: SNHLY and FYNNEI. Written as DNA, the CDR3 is TGTGCCAGCCCTGGTGCAGGGGGCCTCTATGGCTACACCTTC. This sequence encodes CASPGAGGLYGYTF. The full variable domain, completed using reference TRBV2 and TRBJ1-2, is EPEVTQTPSHQVTQMGQEVILRCVPISNHLYFYWYRQILGQKVEFLVSFYNNEISEKSEIFDDQFSVERPDGSNFTLKIRSTKLEDSAMYFCASPGAGGLYGYTFGSGTRLTVV.

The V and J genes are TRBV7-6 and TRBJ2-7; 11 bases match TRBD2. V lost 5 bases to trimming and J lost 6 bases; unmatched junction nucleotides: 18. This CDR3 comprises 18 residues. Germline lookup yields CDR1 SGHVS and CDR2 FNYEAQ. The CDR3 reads CASSKESGFSGRAAEQYF. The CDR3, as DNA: TGTGCCAGCAGCAAAGAGTCTGGTTTTAGCGGGAGGGCGGCCGAGCAGTACTTC.

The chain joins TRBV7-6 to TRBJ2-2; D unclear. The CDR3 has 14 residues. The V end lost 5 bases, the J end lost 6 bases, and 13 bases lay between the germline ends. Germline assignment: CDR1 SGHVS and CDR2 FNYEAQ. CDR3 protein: CASSAGAKAGELFF. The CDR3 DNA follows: TGTGCCAGCAGCGCCGGAGCTAAGGCCGGGGAGCTGTTTTTT.

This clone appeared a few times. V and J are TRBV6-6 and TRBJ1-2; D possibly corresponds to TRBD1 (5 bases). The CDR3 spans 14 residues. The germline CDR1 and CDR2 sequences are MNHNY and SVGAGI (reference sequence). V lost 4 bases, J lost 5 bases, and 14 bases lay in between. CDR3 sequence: CASSSGTAIYGYTF. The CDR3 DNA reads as TGTGCCAGCAGTTCCGGGACGGCGATTTATGGCTACACCTTC.

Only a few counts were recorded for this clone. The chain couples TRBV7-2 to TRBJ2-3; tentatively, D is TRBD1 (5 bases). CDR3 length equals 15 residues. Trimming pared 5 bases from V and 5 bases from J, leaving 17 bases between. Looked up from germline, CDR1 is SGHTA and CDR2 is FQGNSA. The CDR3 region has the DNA TGTGCCAGCAGCACCCGTCTTGGGGCCCGAGATACGCAGTATTTT. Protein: CASSTRLGARDTQYF.

CDR3 sequence reads: CASSAGGRSPLHF. DNA of the CDR3: TGTGCCAGCAGCGCTGGGGGCCGGTCACCCCTCCACTTT. The rearrangement uses TRBV11-2 and TRBJ1-6; perhaps TRBD1 as D (6 bases). The V end lost 5 bases, the J end lost 10 bases, and 12 bases lay between the germline ends. The CDR3 runs to 13 residues. Looked up from germline, CDR1 is SGHAT and CDR2 is FQNNGV.

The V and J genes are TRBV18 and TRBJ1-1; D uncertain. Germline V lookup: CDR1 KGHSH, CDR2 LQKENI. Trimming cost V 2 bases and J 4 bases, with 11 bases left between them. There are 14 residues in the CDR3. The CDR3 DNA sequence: TGTGCCAGCTCACCAAAGGGTATAGGCACTGAAGCTTTCTTT. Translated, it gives CASSPKGIGTEAFF.

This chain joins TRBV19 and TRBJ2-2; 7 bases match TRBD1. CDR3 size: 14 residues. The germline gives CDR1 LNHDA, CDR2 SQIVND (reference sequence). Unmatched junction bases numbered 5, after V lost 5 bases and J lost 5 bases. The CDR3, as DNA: TGTGCCAGTAGTGTTCAGGGACAGACCGGGGAGCTGTTTTTT. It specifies CASSVQGQTGELFF. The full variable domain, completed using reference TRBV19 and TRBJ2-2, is DGGITQSPKYLFRKEGQNVTLSCEQNLNHDAMYWYRQDPGQGLRLIYYSQIVNDFQKGDIAEGYSVSREKKESFPLTVTSAQKNPTAFYLCASSVQGQTGELFFGEGSRLTVL.

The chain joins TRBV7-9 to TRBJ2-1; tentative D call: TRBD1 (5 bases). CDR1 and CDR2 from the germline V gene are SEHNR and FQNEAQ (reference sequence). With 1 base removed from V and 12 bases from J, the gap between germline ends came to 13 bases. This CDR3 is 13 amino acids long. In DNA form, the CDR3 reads TGTGCCAGCAGCTTAGGAGGTTCAAGGGGGCAGTTCTTC. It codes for CASSLGGSRGQFF.

In nucleotides, the CDR3 is TGTGCCAGCAGTTACTCGACTAGCGGGGGGGCTACGCAGTATTTT. The encoded protein is CASSYSTSGGATQYF. V is TRBV6-6 and J is TRBJ2-3; 14 bases are shared with TRBD2. Looked up from germline, CDR1 is MNHNY and CDR2 is SVGAGI (reference sequence). The CDR3 totals 15 residues. V was clipped by 0 bases and J by 8 bases; unmatched bases: 1.

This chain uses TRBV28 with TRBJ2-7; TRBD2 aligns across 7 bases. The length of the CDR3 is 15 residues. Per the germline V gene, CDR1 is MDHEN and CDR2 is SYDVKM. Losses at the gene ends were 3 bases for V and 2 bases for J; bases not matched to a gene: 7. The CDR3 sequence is CASSFSEGRAYEQYF. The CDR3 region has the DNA TGTGCCAGCAGTTTCTCCGAAGGGAGGGCCTACGAGCAGTACTTC.

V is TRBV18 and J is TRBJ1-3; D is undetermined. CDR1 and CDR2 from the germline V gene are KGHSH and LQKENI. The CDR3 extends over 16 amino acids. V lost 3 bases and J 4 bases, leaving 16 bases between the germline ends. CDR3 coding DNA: TGTGCCAGCTCACCTAGCGGTCCGGGCCAGGGAAACACCATATATTTT. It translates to CASSPSGPGQGNTIYF. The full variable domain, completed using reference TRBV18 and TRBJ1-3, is NAGVMQNPRHLVRRRGQEARLRCSPMKGHSHVYWYRQLPEEGLKFMVYLQKENIIDESGMPKERFSAEFPKEGPSILRIQQVVRGDSAAYFCASSPSGPGQGNTIYFGEGSWLTVV.

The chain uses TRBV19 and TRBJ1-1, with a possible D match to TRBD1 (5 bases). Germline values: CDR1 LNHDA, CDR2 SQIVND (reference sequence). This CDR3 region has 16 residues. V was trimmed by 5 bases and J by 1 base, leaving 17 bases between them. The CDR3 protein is CASSLPGGAGNTEAFF. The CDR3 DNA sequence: TGTGCCAGTAGTCTCCCAGGAGGGGCGGGGAACACTGAAGCTTTCTTT.